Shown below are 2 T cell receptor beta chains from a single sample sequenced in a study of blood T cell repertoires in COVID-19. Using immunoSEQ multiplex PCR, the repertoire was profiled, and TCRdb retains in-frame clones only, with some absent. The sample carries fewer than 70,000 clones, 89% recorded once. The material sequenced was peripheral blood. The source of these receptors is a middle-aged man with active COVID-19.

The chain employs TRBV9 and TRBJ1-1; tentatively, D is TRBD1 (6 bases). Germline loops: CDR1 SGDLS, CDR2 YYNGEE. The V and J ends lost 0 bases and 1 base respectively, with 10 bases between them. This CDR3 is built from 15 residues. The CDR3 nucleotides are TGTGCCAGCAGCGTAGTCCAGGGGAAGAACACTGAAGCTTTCTTT. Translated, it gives CASSVVQGKNTEAFF.

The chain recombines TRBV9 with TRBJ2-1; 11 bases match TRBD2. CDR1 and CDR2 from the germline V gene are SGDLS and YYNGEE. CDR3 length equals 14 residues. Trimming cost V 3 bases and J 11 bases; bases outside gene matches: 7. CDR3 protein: CASSGGLAVNQQFF. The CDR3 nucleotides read TGTGCCAGCAGCGGGGGACTAGCGGTGAACCAGCAGTTCTTC.